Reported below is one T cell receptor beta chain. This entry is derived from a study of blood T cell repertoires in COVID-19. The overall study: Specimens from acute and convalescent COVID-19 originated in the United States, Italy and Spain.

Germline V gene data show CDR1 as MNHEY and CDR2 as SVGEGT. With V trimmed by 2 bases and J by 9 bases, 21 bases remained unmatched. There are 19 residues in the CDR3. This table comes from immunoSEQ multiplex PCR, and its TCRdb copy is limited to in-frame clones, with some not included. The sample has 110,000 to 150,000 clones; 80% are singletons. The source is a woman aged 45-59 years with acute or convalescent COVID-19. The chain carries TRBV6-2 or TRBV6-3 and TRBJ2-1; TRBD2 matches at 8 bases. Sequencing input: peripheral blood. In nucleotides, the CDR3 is TGTGCCAGCAGTTACCCAACCGGGTTTGGAGCGGGGGCCCTAGGTGAGCAGTTCTTC. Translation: CASSYPTGFGAGALGEQFF.